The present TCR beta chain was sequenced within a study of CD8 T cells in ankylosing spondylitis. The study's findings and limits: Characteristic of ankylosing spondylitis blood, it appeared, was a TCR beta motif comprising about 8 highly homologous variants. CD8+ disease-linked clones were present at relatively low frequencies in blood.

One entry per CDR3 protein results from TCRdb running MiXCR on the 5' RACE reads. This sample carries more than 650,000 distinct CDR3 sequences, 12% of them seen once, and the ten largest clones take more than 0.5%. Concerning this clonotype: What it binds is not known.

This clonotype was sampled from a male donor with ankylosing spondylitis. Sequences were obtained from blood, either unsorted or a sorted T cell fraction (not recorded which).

The CDR3 region is CASSGGQGARNEQFF. The CDR3 DNA follows: TGTGCCAGCAGCGGGGGACAGGGGGCGAGGAATGAGCAGTTCTTC. The rearrangement uses TRBV9 and TRBJ2-1; TRBD1 aligns across 12 bases. CDR3 size: 15 residues. Germline CDR1 reads SGDLS; CDR2 reads YYNGEE. The J segment lost 7 bases and the V segment lost 3 bases, leaving 5 bases of the junction unmatched.